This T cell receptor beta chain is drawn from a study of CD8 T cells in Susac syndrome. In the study overall: Among the Susac syndrome patients sequenced, 5 or 6 had active disease and roughly 8 were in remission.

The CDR3 loop spans 9 amino acids. The germline CDR1 and CDR2 sequences are SEHNR and FQNEAQ (reference sequence). The authors negatively isolated CD8+ and CD4+ T cells and FACS-enriched TEMRA cells. With random hexamers, 0.5 to 1 ug RNA was reverse transcribed. Amplification of TCR beta CDR3 was carried out by immunoSEQ multiplex PCR, which covered 54 Vbeta and 13 Jbeta segments. TCRdb fed the immunoSEQ multiplex PCR reads into MiXCR, producing one record per CDR3 protein. The data contain 75,000 or so distinct CDR3 sequences, 94% of them seen just once; the ten biggest clones take up around 0.94%. Sequencing input: CD8+ T cells from PBMCs. The chain recombines TRBV7-9 with TRBJ2-7; 7 nucleotides line up with TRBD2. This receptor was obtained from a human donor with Susac syndrome. CDR3: CAAGNEQYF. The CDR3 nucleotides are TGTGCAGCGGGGAACGAGCAGTACTTC.